The 5 T cell receptor beta chains listed next were all sequenced from one sample in a study of lymphopenia after photon versus proton radiotherapy. This table comes from immunoSEQ multiplex PCR, and its TCRdb copy is limited to in-frame clones, with some not included. The sample records fewer than 25,000 clones, more than 80% being singletons. Sequences were derived from peripheral blood, sampled from a patient treated with photon-based radiotherapy. The receptors derive from a man between 40 and 49 years old with gastric cancer.

The chain uses TRBV7-3 and TRBJ2-2; TRBD2 matches 8 bases. The ends lost 4 bases at V and 2 bases at J; junction bases unmatched: 3. From germline, CDR1 is SGHTA and CDR2 FQGTGA. The length of the CDR3 is 15 residues. CDR3 loop: CASSSGGANTGELFF. CDR3 DNA sequence: TGTGCCAGCAGCTCCGGGGGGGCTAACACCGGGGAGCTGTTTTTT.

This chain connects TRBV30 to TRBJ2-7, with D possibly TRBD1 on 5 matching bases. CDR1 and CDR2 from the germline V gene are GTSNPN and SVGIG (reference sequence). The CDR3 extends over 11 amino acids. V dropped 4 bases and J dropped 7 bases, with 11 bases sitting between them. CDR3: CAWTGSREQYF. The CDR3 DNA reads TGTGCCTGGACAGGGTCAAGGGAGCAGTACTTC.

This chain joins TRBV19 and TRBJ2-5, with TRBD1 matching over 7 bases. CDR3 length: 17 amino acids. The germline V gene encodes CDR1 LNHDA and CDR2 SQIVND (reference sequence). After removal of 9 bases from V and 5 bases from J, the junction contained 21 bases not matched to a gene. This CDR3 reads CASRRQLAGGVEETQYF. CDR3 nucleotide sequence: TGTGCCAGCAGGCGGCAGCTTGCAGGGGGTGTAGAGGAGACCCAGTACTTC.

CDR3: CASSHILADYNEQFF. CDR3 bases: TGTGCCAGCAGCCACATACTAGCCGACTACAATGAGCAGTTCTTC. This sequence joins TRBV5-6 and TRBJ2-1; a weak D match, TRBD2 (6 bases). The V end was cut by 4 bases, the J end by 3 bases, with 14 bases between. Looked up from germline, CDR1 is SGHDT and CDR2 is YYEEEE. The CDR3 runs 15 residues.

The V call is TRBV5-6, the J call TRBJ2-2; TRBD1 or TRBD2 may be the D gene (5 bases each). V was trimmed by 4 bases and J by 4 bases, leaving 14 bases between them. In germline, CDR1 is SGHDT, CDR2 YYEEEE. The CDR3 spans 15 residues. CDR3 sequence: CASSGDGGGTGELFF. The CDR3 bases are TGTGCCAGCAGCGGTGACGGTGGGGGCACCGGGGAGCTGTTTTTT.